Described below is a single T cell receptor beta chain sequence and its context. Its cognate antigen is unknown. TCRdb re-analysed the reads in MiXCR, keeping a single row per CDR3 protein. Counted here are under 850,000 distinct CDR3 sequences, around a third occurring once; the ten biggest clones make up roughly 18%. Germline V lookup: CDR1 SGHTA, CDR2 FQGNSA. V lost 8 bases to trimming and J lost 7 bases; unmatched junction nucleotides: 11. This CDR3 is built from 13 residues. This entry comes from a study of T cell repertoires in cytomegalovirus infection. Study in general: It can be stated that public TCR beta signatures indicated CMV infection as well as a matching HLA type. Study-level points and caveats: In two of eight donors, the top clonotype was HLA-C-restricted CMV-specific.

This clonotype originated in a human donor in good health (CMV status not recorded). Some clones in this sample may be carry-over from other donors' samples. The gene calls are TRBV7-2 and TRBJ2-7, with 7 bases matching TRBD2. Sequences were derived from cultured PBMCs, sampled from culture after CMV antigen stimulation. CDR3 nucleotides: TGTGCCAGCGGGGTTGCTAGCGGTGGGGAGCAGTACTTC. Its translation: CASGVASGGEQYF.